Each of the 27 T cell receptor beta chains below was sequenced from the same sample in a study of neurological immune-mediated disorders. MiXCR, applied by TCRdb to the 5' RACE reads, yields one record per CDR3 protein. The table shows tens of thousands of distinct CDR3 sequences, with under 13% occurring only once. The specimen was PBMCs. These receptors came from a man in his forties in good health.

This clonotype was recorded at least ten times. This chain joins TRBV7-2 and TRBJ2-3; no clear D. The CDR3 totals 16 residues. The germline gives CDR1 SGHTA, CDR2 FQGNSA. Deletions cut 1 base from V and 0 bases from J, with 11 bases between. The CDR3 DNA sequence: TGTGCCAGCAGCTTAGGTCCTACCTCAAGCACAGATACGCAGTATTTT. The encoded protein is CASSLGPTSSTDTQYF. The full variable domain, with the rest looked up from reference TRBV7-2 and TRBJ2-3, is GAGVSQSPSNKVTEKGKDVELRCDPISGHTALYWYRQSLGQGLEFLIYFQGNSAPDKSGLPSDRFSAERTGGSVSTLTIQRTQQEDSAVYLCASSLGPTSSTDTQYFGPGTRLTVL.

At least ten counts were recorded for this clonotype. The rearrangement links TRBV7-9 to TRBJ2-3, with 8 bases fitting TRBD1. This CDR3 spans 13 amino acids. V shed 6 bases, J shed 3 bases, and the junction held 2 bases outside the gene matches. The germline CDR1 and CDR2 sequences are SEHNR and FQNEAQ (reference sequence). The DNA for the CDR3 is TGTGCCAGCAGAACAGGGGGTACAGATACGCAGTATTTT. Residues: CASRTGGTDTQYF.

The V gene is TRBV28, the J gene TRBJ2-5; D may be TRBD1 (6 bases). Germline CDR1 MDHEN, CDR2 SYDVKM. This CDR3 has 15 amino acids. Trimming stripped 2 bases from V and 4 bases from J, with 14 bases between. CDR3 sequence: CASSLAGELRETQYF. For the CDR3, the DNA is TGTGCCAGCAGTTTAGCAGGGGAGTTGAGAGAGACCCAGTACTTC.

In this sample, this clonotype turned up many times. The J gene is TRBJ2-7, the V gene TRBV6-6; 7 bases map to TRBD2. Trimming took 5 bases from V and 0 from J; bases not matched to a gene: 1. In germline, CDR1 is MNHNY, CDR2 SVGAGI (reference sequence). The CDR3 loop spans 13 amino acids. The DNA of the CDR3 is TGTGCCAGCAGTCCTAGCGGCTCCTACGAGCAGTACTTC. Translating gives CASSPSGSYEQYF.

This clonotype was detected only a few times. V gene TRBV10-2 combines with J gene TRBJ2-7; perhaps TRBD2 as D (6 bases). The CDR3 length is 15 residues. Germline V gene lookup returns CDR1 WSHSY and CDR2 SAAADI. V shed 4 bases and J shed 6 bases, with 19 bases lying between them. CDR3 protein: CASSVSGGMGREQYF. The DNA for the CDR3 is TGCGCCAGCAGTGTTTCCGGCGGGATGGGGCGCGAGCAGTACTTC.

This clonotype was recorded at least ten times. V and J are TRBV7-8 and TRBJ2-5; either TRBD1 or TRBD2 may fit D (5 bases each). Trimming took off 5 bases at V and 3 bases at J, with 22 bases between the two ends. The CDR3 is 17 amino acids. The germline V gene encodes CDR1 SGHVS and CDR2 FQNEAQ. The CDR3 region is CASSPEVWGKKEETQYF. As DNA, the CDR3 is TGTGCCAGCAGCCCGGAGGTGTGGGGGAAAAAGGAAGAGACCCAGTACTTC.

This clonotype was seen ten or more times. The chain carries TRBV28 and TRBJ2-7; D is possibly TRBD2 (6 bases). In germline, CDR1 is MDHEN, CDR2 SYDVKM. Trimming removed 9 bases at V and 2 bases at J, with 11 bases between. This CDR3 spans 12 amino acids. CDR3 sequence reads: CASGRIPYEQYF. DNA for the CDR3: TGTGCCAGTGGGAGGATCCCCTACGAGCAGTACTTC.

This clonotype appeared many times. The J gene is TRBJ2-1, the V gene TRBV12-3 or TRBV12-4, with D perhaps TRBD1 or TRBD2 (5 bases each). V was shortened by 3 bases and J by 6 bases, with 15 bases between the two germline ends. The CDR3 runs to 15 residues. CDR3 bases: TGTGCCAGCAGTTTCGGGGTTGGGGGTATCAATGAGCAGTTCTTC. Residues: CASSFGVGGINEQFF.

This clonotype was detected many times. This chain connects TRBV6-4 to TRBJ2-1; no reliable D call. V lost 6 bases and J lost 3, with 15 bases in between. The CDR3 has 15 residues. Germline V gene sequence: CDR1 MRHNA, CDR2 SNTAGT. The CDR3 nucleotides are TGTGCCAGCAGCCAGAGGCCTGGGGACTACAATGAGCAGTTCTTC. This translates into CASSQRPGDYNEQFF.

This clonotype was found many times. The rearrangement links TRBV29-1 to TRBJ2-7; 9 bases align to TRBD1. CDR3 size: 14 residues. The J segment lost 2 bases and the V segment lost 0 bases, leaving 2 bases of the junction unmatched. Germline CDR1 reads SQVTM; CDR2 reads ANQGSEA. The CDR3 region has the DNA TGCAGCGTTGAAGATGGGACAGGGACCTACGAGCAGTACTTC. This translates into CSVEDGTGTYEQYF.

This clonotype was detected many times. The chain carries TRBV5-1 and TRBJ2-7, with a tentative D call TRBD2 (5 bases). V shed 4 bases and J shed 6 bases, with 17 bases lying between them. The CDR3 is 14 amino acids. CDR1 is SGHRS and CDR2 is YFSETQ in the germline V gene. The CDR3 nucleotides are TGCGCCAGCAGCGCGGACCCCCGGGCGGGCGAGCAGTACTTC. It yields the protein CASSADPRAGEQYF.

This clonotype appeared many times. The chain carries TRBV29-1 and TRBJ2-3; TRBD2 aligns across 7 bases. J gave up 4 bases and V 6 bases, and 10 bases lay outside the gene matches. This CDR3 is 14 amino acids long. Germline CDR1 is SQVTM and CDR2 is ANQGSEA. In DNA, the CDR3 is TGCAGCGTCCGAGGGCCGGGAGGCCCAGATACGCAGTATTTT. Its translation: CSVRGPGGPDTQYF.

This clonotype has a count of ten or more. This chain joins TRBV20-1 and TRBJ1-4, with a possible D match to TRBD1 (5 bases). Per germline, CDR1 DFQATT and CDR2 SNEGSKA (reference sequence). V was clipped by 4 bases and J by 8 bases, with 17 bases between them. This CDR3 has 14 amino acids. CDR3 DNA sequence: TGCAGTGCTACCGAGGGGAGTTCGAGGGAAAAACTGTTTTTT. It translates to CSATEGSSREKLFF.

This clonotype was seen only once. The chain joins TRBV6-5 to TRBJ2-7, with D possibly matching TRBD2 (6 bases). This CDR3 spans 14 amino acids. The germline V gene has CDR1 MNHEY and CDR2 SVGAGI. The V end was cut by 1 base, the J end by 2 bases, with 9 bases between. CDR3 sequence: CASSYWGEAYEQYF. The CDR3 DNA is TGTGCCAGCAGTTACTGGGGGGAGGCCTACGAGCAGTACTTC.

The chain couples TRBV11-2 to TRBJ2-3; D unresolved. Per germline, CDR1 SGHAT and CDR2 FQNNGV. This CDR3 has 14 amino acids. Trimming shortened V by 6 bases and J by 2 bases, and 12 bases separated the two germline ends. For the CDR3, the DNA is TGTGCCAGCAGTGTTAACTCAGTCACAGATACGCAGTATTTT. It yields the protein CASSVNSVTDTQYF. The complete variable domain, with remaining parts taken from reference TRBV11-2 and TRBJ2-3, reads EAGVAQSPRYKIIEKRQSVAFWCNPISGHATLYWYQQILGQGPKLLIQFQNNGVVDDSQLPKDRFSAERLKGVDSTLKIQPAKLEDSAVYLCASSVNSVTDTQYFGPGTRLTVL.

This clonotype was seen at least ten times. The CDR3 loop reads CASSPRDSSYEQYF. In nucleotides, the CDR3 is TGTGCCAGCAGCCCGCGGGACTCCTCCTACGAGCAGTACTTC. The rearrangement uses TRBV11-2 and TRBJ2-7; maybe TRBD2 (6 bases). Germline V lookup: CDR1 SGHAT, CDR2 FQNNGV. CDR3 length: 14 residues. Trimming shortened V by 5 bases and J by 0 bases, and 11 bases separated the two germline ends.

This clonotype was seen ten or more times. V usage is TRBV5-1 and J usage is TRBJ2-7; D tentatively reads TRBD1 or TRBD2 (5 bases each). The CDR3 sequence is 13 residues long. Trimming pared 0 bases from V and 4 bases from J, leaving 8 bases between. In germline, CDR1 is SGHRS, CDR2 YFSETQ. DNA of the CDR3: TGCGCCAGCAGCTTGGTGAGGGGATACGAGCAGTACTTC. Encoded protein: CASSLVRGYEQYF.

A word on this clonotype: A much larger clone lies one base from this, so it may be a read error. The V and J genes are TRBV7-6 and TRBJ1-1; no definite D call. The CDR3 runs to 14 residues. Trimming shortened V by 6 bases and J by 1 base, and 12 bases separated the two germline ends. CDR1 and CDR2 (germline): SGHVS, FNYEAQ. CDR3 DNA: TGTGCCAGCAGTCCCACCCTTGGGAACACTGAAGCTTTCTTT. This sequence encodes CASSPTLGNTEAFF.

At least ten counts were recorded for this clonotype. The V gene is TRBV12-3 or TRBV12-4, the J gene TRBJ1-2, with 8 bases aligning to TRBD1. J gave up 5 bases and V 3 bases, and 8 bases lay outside the gene matches. There are 15 residues in the CDR3. CDR3 residues: CASSFGQGRNYGYTF. The CDR3 nucleotides read TGTGCCAGCAGTTTCGGACAGGGTAGGAATTATGGCTACACCTTC.

V gene TRBV20-1 combines with J gene TRBJ1-1, with 8 bases that match TRBD1. This CDR3 spans 14 amino acids. Trimming cost V 4 bases and J 6 bases; bases outside gene matches: 10. Germline CDR1 reads DFQATT; CDR2 reads SNEGSKA (reference sequence). The DNA of the CDR3 is TGCAGTGCTAACTCCAGGGGGCGAGGCCCTGAAGCTTTCTTT. Protein product: CSANSRGRGPEAFF.

This clonotype showed up many times. The chain employs TRBV28 and TRBJ1-2; 7 bases agree with TRBD1. Germline lookup yields CDR1 MDHEN and CDR2 SYDVKM. With 6 bases clipped from V and 8 bases from J, the junction kept 3 bases outside the gene matches. The CDR3 runs to 11 residues. CDR3: CASRTGLGYTF. In nucleotides, the CDR3 is TGTGCCAGCAGGACAGGGTTAGGCTACACCTTC.

This clonotype occurred many times. The chain combines TRBV7-8 with TRBJ2-7, with 12 positions matching TRBD1. The germline V gene has CDR1 SGHVS and CDR2 FQNEAQ. This CDR3 is built from 17 residues. V shed 2 bases, J shed 5 bases, and the junction held 10 bases outside the gene matches. The CDR3, as DNA: TGTGCCAGCAGCTTAACCGAATCCGGGACAGGGGGCGACGAGCAGTACTTC. The encoded protein is CASSLTESGTGGDEQYF.

This clonotype occurred many times. This chain links TRBV29-1 with TRBJ2-1, with D possibly being TRBD2 (6 bases). Trimming left V 4 bases short and J 14 bases short, with 15 bases between. Germline CDR1 and CDR2: SQVTM and ANQGSEA. This CDR3 is 11 amino acids long. Here the CDR3 DNA reads TGCAGCGTTGGAGACGGGGGTCGGGAGTTCTTC. This sequence encodes CSVGDGGREFF.

This clonotype was seen ten or more times. The V and J genes are TRBV7-6 and TRBJ2-1, with TRBD2 as a possible D gene (6 bases). The V gene lost 2 bases and the J gene lost 14 bases, with 22 bases spanning the gap. The CDR3 runs 15 residues. In germline, CDR1 is SGHVS, CDR2 FNYEAQ. CDR3 DNA sequence: TGTGCCAGCAGCTTAACGCACCAGAGAACTAGCACGGAGTTCTTC. Its protein is CASSLTHQRTSTEFF.

This clonotype was seen many times. The chain links TRBV5-1 to TRBJ2-7, with D perhaps matching TRBD2 (5 bases). The V end was cut by 2 bases, the J end by 6 bases, with 27 bases between. Germline V gene lookup returns CDR1 SGHRS and CDR2 YFSETQ. CDR3 length: 18 residues. The CDR3 sequence is CASSFNHPAAYDRFEQYF. The CDR3 DNA reads TGCGCCAGCAGCTTCAACCATCCAGCGGCCTACGACCGTTTCGAGCAGTACTTC.

This clonotype has ten or more counts. The V gene is TRBV20-1, the J gene TRBJ2-1; weak D call: TRBD2 (6 bases). This CDR3 spans 13 amino acids. Germline CDR1 and CDR2: DFQATT and SNEGSKA (reference sequence). V shed 6 bases and J shed 6 bases, with 15 bases lying between them. The CDR3 loop is CSARVEGFNEQFF. CDR3 bases: TGCAGTGCCCGCGTGGAGGGTTTCAATGAGCAGTTCTTC.

In this sample, this clonotype turned up many times. Here the CDR3 DNA reads TGTGCCAGCAGTCATGCCGTCCAGGTAACCACAGATACGCAGTATTTT. Residues: CASSHAVQVTTDTQYF. The chain joins TRBV12-3 or TRBV12-4 to TRBJ2-3; D not certain. The CDR3 spans 16 residues. The V gene lost 5 bases and the J gene lost 2 bases, with 17 bases spanning the gap.